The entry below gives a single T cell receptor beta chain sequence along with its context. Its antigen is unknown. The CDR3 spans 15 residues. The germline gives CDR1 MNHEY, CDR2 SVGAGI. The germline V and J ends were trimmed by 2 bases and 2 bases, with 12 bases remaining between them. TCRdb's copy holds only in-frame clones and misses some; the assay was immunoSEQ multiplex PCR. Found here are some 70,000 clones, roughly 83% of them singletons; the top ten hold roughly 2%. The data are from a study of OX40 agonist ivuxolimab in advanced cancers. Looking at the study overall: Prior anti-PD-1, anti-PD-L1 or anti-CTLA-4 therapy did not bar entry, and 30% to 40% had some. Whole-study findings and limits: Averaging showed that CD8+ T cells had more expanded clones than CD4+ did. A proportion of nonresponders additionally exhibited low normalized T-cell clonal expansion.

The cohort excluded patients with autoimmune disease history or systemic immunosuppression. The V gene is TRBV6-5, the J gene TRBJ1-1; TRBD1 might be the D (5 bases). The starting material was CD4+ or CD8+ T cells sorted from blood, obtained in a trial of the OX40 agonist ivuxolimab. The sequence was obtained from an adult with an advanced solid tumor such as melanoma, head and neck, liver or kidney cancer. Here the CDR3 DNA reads TGTGCCAGCAGTTACCTTGGGGGACCTAACACTGAAGCTTTCTTT. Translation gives CASSYLGGPNTEAFF.